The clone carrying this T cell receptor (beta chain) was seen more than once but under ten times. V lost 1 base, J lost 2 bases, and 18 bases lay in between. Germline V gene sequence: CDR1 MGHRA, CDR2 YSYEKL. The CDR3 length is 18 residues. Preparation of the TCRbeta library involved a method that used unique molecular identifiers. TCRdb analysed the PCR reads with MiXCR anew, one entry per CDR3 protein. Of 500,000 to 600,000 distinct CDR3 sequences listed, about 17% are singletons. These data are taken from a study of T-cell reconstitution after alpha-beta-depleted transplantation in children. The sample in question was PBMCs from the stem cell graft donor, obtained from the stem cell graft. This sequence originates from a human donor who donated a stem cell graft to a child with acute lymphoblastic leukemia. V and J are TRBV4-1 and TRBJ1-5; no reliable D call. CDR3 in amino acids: CASSQVSAAGIRNQPQHF. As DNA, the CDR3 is TGCGCCAGCAGCCAAGTGTCGGCTGCGGGGATCCGCAATCAGCCCCAGCATTTT.